Below, one TCR beta chain is given with its context. One end of the junction is discordant with germline, which a read error may explain. The sample originates from a study of control samples from healthy donors and cancer patients. Data came from immunoSEQ multiplex PCR; TCRdb stores just in-frame clones and leaves some out. This table has around 110,000 clones, over 90% appearing once. Per germline, CDR1 SGHKS and CDR2 YYEKEE (reference sequence). This CDR3 has 14 residues. The V and J genes are TRBV5-5 and TRBJ1-3; perhaps TRBD1 as D (6 bases). The TCR sequence derives from a man aged 30 to 45 in good health. The material sequenced was blood. The CDR3 region is CASCLGGPGNTIYF. CDR3 bases: TGTGCCAGCTGCTTGGGGGGGCCTGGAAACACCATATATTTT.